These T cell receptor beta chains were read from a single sample in a study of beta chain bispecific antibodies for T cell cancers. The antigens of these receptors remain unknown. TCRdb analysed the 5' RACE reads with MiXCR anew, one entry per CDR3 protein. The data contain tens of thousands of distinct CDR3 sequences, 2% to 2.5% of them singletons. Sequencing was performed on healthy donor T cells cultured with leukemia cells, taken from a culture containing a bispecific antibody targeting TCR Vbeta12. The receptors originated from a human donor in good health. Some clones in this sample may be carry-over from other donors' samples. CDR3s include the opening cysteine and the closing phenylalanine or tryptophan. Each record gives: V gene, J gene, D gene, clone size, CDR3 protein, CDR3 DNA. D genes are given only for firm matches. Rows give clone size only sometimes, using once, few, many, or a class for an expanded clone.

TRBV2,TRBJ2-1,-,many,CASSLHEQFF,TGTGCCAGCAGTCTCCATGAGCAGTTCTTC
TRBV6-5,TRBJ2-1,TRBD1,many,CASGPLQGTNEQFF,TGTGCCAGCGGCCCATTACAGGGGACCAATGAGCAGTTCTTC
TRBV27,TRBJ2-7,TRBD1,many,CASSSRTGTYEQYF,TGTGCCAGCAGTTCCCGGACAGGCACCTACGAGCAGTACTTC
TRBV19,TRBJ2-7,-,many,CASSPSGGAEQYF,TGTGCCAGTAGCCCATCAGGAGGGGCCGAGCAGTACTTC
TRBV25-1,TRBJ2-1,TRBD2,medium-sized,CASSDKASGDGEQFF,TGTGCCAGCAGTGACAAGGCTAGCGGGGACGGGGAGCAGTTCTTC
TRBV5-1,TRBJ2-1,-,many,CASSLTTGPREQFF,TGCGCCAGCAGCTTGACAACGGGCCCACGAGAGCAGTTCTTC
TRBV7-3,TRBJ2-1,-,many,CASSLTGSGTHFF,TGTGCCAGCAGCTTAACGGGTTCCGGGACTCACTTCTTC
TRBV6-5,TRBJ1-2,-,many,CASSYSIRYLYGYTF,TGTGCCAGCAGTTACTCGATTAGGTACCTCTATGGCTACACCTTC
TRBV28,TRBJ1-2,-,-,CASHITNYGYTF,TGTGCCAGCCATATCACCAACTATGGCTACACCTTC
TRBV5-6,TRBJ2-3,-,medium-sized,CASSLADTQYF,TGTGCCAGCAGCTTGGCTGATACGCAGTATTTT
TRBV15,TRBJ1-2,-,many,CATSSHTKNYGYTF,TGTGCCACCAGCAGTCACACGAAGAACTATGGCTACACCTTC